This TCR beta chain was identified in a study of shared clonotypes between healthy human individuals. Germline V lookup: CDR1 SGHNT, CDR2 YENEEA. The CDR3 has 13 amino acids. Trimming left V 5 bases short and J 4 bases short, with 11 bases between. This clone was seen once. Method: immunoSEQ multiplex PCR; TCRdb's copy keeps in-frame clones and lacks some. The top ten hold about 0.36% of the sample, which has over 2 million clones, about 90% seen once. Specimen: naive CD4+ T cells from PBMCs. Documented subset: CD45RA+ positively selected. This clonotype was sampled from a young man in good health. Some clones in this sample may be carry-over from other donors' samples. J is TRBJ2-5 and V is TRBV11-3, with unresolved D. The CDR3 DNA reads TGTGCCAGCAGCCGAGCCTGGGGAGAGACCCAGTACTTC. Its protein product is CASSRAWGETQYF. Combining the CDR3 with reference TRBV11-3 and TRBJ2-5 gives the whole variable domain EAGVVQSPRYKIIEKKQPVAFWCNPISGHNTLYWYLQNLGQGPELLIRYENEEAVDDSQLPKDRFSAERLKGVDSTLKIQPAELGDSAVYLCASSRAWGETQYFGPGTRLLVL.